These 26 T cell receptor beta chains came from one sample sequenced in a study of beta chain features in type 1 diabetes. The sequenced template was cDNA made from the entire isolated RNA. Clones were sequenced by immunoSEQ multiplex PCR, and TCRdb holds only the in-frame ones, with some missing. Counted here are about 930,000 clones, under 20% occurring once; the ten biggest clones make up 0.02% to 0.025%. The sample was naive CD4+ T cells from blood. The origin of the receptors is a woman aged 18-29 years in good health.

This clone was observed a few times. The rearrangement uses TRBV7-2 and TRBJ2-7; the match to TRBD2 covers 10 bases. The CDR3 covers 16 residues. Germline CDR1 reads SGHTA; CDR2 reads FQGNSA. The V gene end was trimmed by 3 bases and the J gene end by 4 bases; junction bases not matched to a gene: 9. As DNA, the CDR3 is TGTGCCAGCAGCTTGGGCGCTAGCGGGAGTTCGTACGAGCAGTACTTC. Amino acid sequence: CASSLGASGSSYEQYF.

The chain links TRBV5-6 to TRBJ2-7, with 7 bases aligning to TRBD2. This CDR3 region has 13 residues. The J segment lost 2 bases and the V segment lost 4 bases, leaving 3 bases of the junction unmatched. CDR1 and CDR2 from the germline V gene are SGHDT and YYEEEE. CDR3: CASSPGLAYEQYF. DNA for the CDR3: TGTGCCAGCAGCCCCGGACTAGCCTACGAGCAGTACTTC.

This clone was picked up a small number of times. The chain joins TRBV29-1 to TRBJ2-1; D is uncertain. Germline V CDR1 and CDR2: SQVTM, ANQGSEA. This CDR3 comprises 14 residues. Trimming removed 1 base from V and 8 bases from J, with 15 bases in between. CDR3 sequence reads: CSVEGSVRPYEQFF. CDR3 sequence (DNA): TGCAGCGTTGAAGGGTCTGTGCGTCCCTATGAGCAGTTCTTC.

In this sample, this clone turned up a few times. The rearrangement uses TRBV7-9 and TRBJ1-2; tentatively, D is TRBD1 (5 bases). In germline, CDR1 is SEHNR, CDR2 FQNEAQ (reference sequence). Trimming pared 5 bases from V and 0 bases from J, leaving 13 bases between. The CDR3 contains 15 residues. DNA of the CDR3: TGTGCCAGCAGCCCGATAGACAGTCCTAACTATGGCTACACCTTC. Residues: CASSPIDSPNYGYTF.

This clone was seen a handful of times. The chain combines TRBV6-5 with TRBJ2-7; no firm D call. This CDR3 contains 15 residues. V was trimmed by 0 bases and J by 3 bases, leaving 12 bases between them. In germline, CDR1 is MNHEY, CDR2 SVGAGI. CDR3 DNA sequence: TGTGCCAGCAGTTACTCCTCATGGGGTGACTACGAGCAGTACTTC. It is translated as CASSYSSWGDYEQYF.

This clone was picked up a small number of times. The chain uses TRBV6-6 and TRBJ2-3, with TRBD2 as a possible D gene (6 bases). Trimming shortened V by 0 bases and J by 8 bases, and 12 bases separated the two germline ends. Germline CDR1 and CDR2: MNHNY and SVGAGI (reference sequence). This CDR3 has 14 residues. In DNA form, the CDR3 reads TGTGCCAGCAGTTACTCGACTAGAGGTGTTACGCAGTATTTT. Amino acid sequence: CASSYSTRGVTQYF.

This clone was found a few times. The chain is built from TRBV18 and TRBJ1-1; D may be TRBD1 (6 bases). Germline values: CDR1 KGHSH, CDR2 LQKENI. CDR3 length equals 16 residues. With 3 bases removed from V and 4 bases from J, the gap between germline ends came to 18 bases. Written as DNA, the CDR3 is TGTGCCAGCTCACCCGCAGCGGGGGCTTGGGGCACTGAAGCTTTCTTT. Protein: CASSPAAGAWGTEAFF.

The CDR3 spells CASSFLEASTDTQYF. CDR3 coding DNA: TGTGCCAGCAGTTTTTTGGAGGCTAGCACAGATACGCAGTATTTT. The J gene is TRBJ2-3, the V gene TRBV28; the D gene is possibly TRBD2 (5 bases). Trimming cost V 3 bases and J 0 bases, with 10 bases left between them. Germline values: CDR1 MDHEN, CDR2 SYDVKM. CDR3 length equals 15 residues.

The V call is TRBV2, the J call TRBJ2-1, with D possibly TRBD2 on 5 matching bases. This CDR3 is 15 amino acids long. Germline lookup yields CDR1 SNHLY and CDR2 FYNNEI. Trimming left V 3 bases short and J 4 bases short, with 13 bases between. This chain's CDR3 is CASSEVGVRYNEQFF. The DNA for the CDR3 is TGTGCCAGCAGTGAGGTCGGGGTGCGGTACAATGAGCAGTTCTTC.

The CDR3 region is CASSQDPSFNTGELFF. The CDR3 coding sequence is TGCGCCAGCAGCCAAGACCCTAGCTTTAACACCGGGGAGCTGTTTTTT. V and J are TRBV4-3 and TRBJ2-2; TRBD2 might be the D (5 bases). V was pared by 0 bases and J by 2 bases, with 10 bases between. The germline V gene has CDR1 LGHNA and CDR2 YSLEER. The CDR3 length is 16 residues.

This chain connects TRBV6-6 to TRBJ1-4; TRBD1 agrees at 10 bases. This CDR3 spans 13 amino acids. The germline CDR1 and CDR2 sequences are MNHNY and SVGAGI (reference sequence). The V and J ends lost 4 bases and 10 bases, in that order; junction bases with no gene match: 3. CDR3 amino acids: CASSLGDRGKLFF. In DNA form, the CDR3 reads TGTGCCAGCAGTTTAGGGGACAGGGGAAAACTGTTTTTT.

This clone has only a few counts. This sequence joins TRBV9 and TRBJ1-1, with D possibly matching TRBD1 (5 bases). Germline lookup yields CDR1 SGDLS and CDR2 YYNGEE. The CDR3 has 14 amino acids. Trimming took off 4 bases at V and 4 bases at J, with 14 bases between the two ends. CDR3 loop: CASSTLGGSTEAFF. CDR3 DNA: TGTGCCAGCAGCACTCTCGGGGGGAGCACTGAAGCTTTCTTT.

The J gene is TRBJ2-1, the V gene TRBV7-9; D remains ambiguous. Germline CDR1 SEHNR, CDR2 FQNEAQ (reference sequence). The CDR3 length is 12 residues. Trimming removed 5 bases from V and 7 bases from J, with 9 bases in between. DNA of the CDR3: TGTGCCAGCAGCAACACGGAAAATGAGCAGTTCTTC. Its translation is CASSNTENEQFF.

This chain links TRBV28 with TRBJ2-2; 7 bases map to TRBD2. Trimming cost V 3 bases and J 0 bases; bases outside gene matches: 16. The CDR3 loop spans 20 amino acids. The germline CDR1 and CDR2 sequences are MDHEN and SYDVKM. The CDR3 here is CASSFWGQWSSGSNTGELFF. The CDR3 DNA reads TGTGCCAGCAGTTTCTGGGGCCAGTGGTCTAGCGGCTCGAACACCGGGGAGCTGTTTTTT. Full variable domain (missing parts from reference TRBV28 and TRBJ2-2): DVKVTQSSRYLVKRTGEKVFLECVQDMDHENMFWYRQDPGLGLRLIYFSYDVKMKEKGDIPEGYSVSREKKERFSLILESASTNQTSMYLCASSFWGQWSSGSNTGELFFGEGSRLTVL.

The V gene is TRBV28, the J gene TRBJ1-5, with D uncertain. V dropped 3 bases and J dropped 6 bases, with 9 bases sitting between them. CDR1 is MDHEN and CDR2 is SYDVKM in the germline V gene. The CDR3 runs to 13 residues. The CDR3 DNA reads TGTGCCAGCAGTTTGCAGCGCAGTCAGCCCCAGCATTTT. Encoded protein: CASSLQRSQPQHF.

The sample holds a few counts of this clone. The chain carries TRBV7-9 and TRBJ1-5, with D perhaps TRBD1 (6 bases). The CDR3 length is 17 residues. Trimming removed 1 base at V and 3 bases at J, with 16 bases between. Germline CDR1 is SEHNR and CDR2 is FQNEAQ (reference sequence). In DNA form, the CDR3 reads TGTGCCAGCAGCTTAGTTCGGGGAGGGGGTAACAATCAGCCCCAGCATTTT. Translated: CASSLVRGGGNNQPQHF. Supplemented by reference TRBV7-9 and TRBJ1-5, the full variable domain reads DTGVSQNPRHKITKRGQNVTFRCDPISEHNRLYWYRQTLGQGPEFLTYFQNEAQLEKSRLLSDRFSAERPKGSFSTLEIQRTEQGDSAMYLCASSLVRGGGNNQPQHFGDGTRLSIL.

The chain has TRBV7-2 and TRBJ1-4, with D hard to call. This CDR3 region has 12 residues. Germline V lookup: CDR1 SGHTA, CDR2 FQGNSA. V was pared by 4 bases and J by 10 bases, with 10 bases between. The DNA for the CDR3 is TGTGCCAGCAGCTCGGACGGAGTAAAACTGTTTTTT. Translating gives CASSSDGVKLFF.

The sample holds a few counts of this clone. V and J are TRBV2 and TRBJ1-2, with 7 bases identical to TRBD1. CDR3 length: 15 residues. The V segment lost 7 bases and the J segment 6 bases; nucleotides outside the gene matches: 14. CDR1 is SNHLY, CDR2 FYNNEI, per germline. CDR3 DNA sequence: TGTGCCAGCAATAGAAGACAGGGTTCGAGTAATGGCTACACCTTC. It is translated as CASNRRQGSSNGYTF.

This clone was detected a few times. The gene calls are TRBV28 and TRBJ2-7; D remains unclear. The CDR3 totals 12 residues. CDR1 is MDHEN and CDR2 is SYDVKM in the germline V gene. Deletions cut 2 bases from V and 7 bases from J, with 9 bases between. In nucleotides, the CDR3 is TGTGCCAGCAGTTTACAGCGACTGGAGCAGTACTTC. It codes for CASSLQRLEQYF.

This clone was seen only a few times. This CDR3 is CASSEHPNYEQYF. The DNA for the CDR3 is TGTGCCAGCAGCGAGCACCCGAACTACGAGCAGTACTTC. The chain uses TRBV9 and TRBJ2-7; D remains unclear. The V gene's germline CDR1 is SGDLS and CDR2 YYNGEE. The CDR3 is 13 amino acids. Trimming removed 3 bases at V and 3 bases at J, with 10 bases between. Based on the CDR3 plus reference TRBV9 and TRBJ2-7, the full variable domain is DSGVTQTPKHLITATGQRVTLRCSPRSGDLSVYWYQQSLDQGLQFLIQYYNGEERAKGNILERFSAQQFPDLHSELNLSSLELGDSALYFCASSEHPNYEQYFGPGTRLTVT.

CDR3: CASSGVGSYEQYF. In DNA form, the CDR3 reads TGTGCCAGCAGTGGGGTAGGGTCCTACGAGCAGTACTTC. This chain uses TRBV6-6 with TRBJ2-7, with no clear D. Germline V gives CDR1 MNHNY, CDR2 SVGAGI (reference sequence). CDR3 size: 13 residues. The V gene lost 5 bases and the J gene lost 1 base, with 9 bases spanning the gap.

In nucleotides, the CDR3 is TGTGCCAGCAGTTGGGCGGCAAGCACAGATACGCAGTATTTT. Its protein product is CASSWAASTDTQYF. This chain joins TRBV27 and TRBJ2-3; D is unclear. Germline V gives CDR1 MNHEY, CDR2 SMNVEV (reference sequence). The V gene lost 4 bases and the J gene lost 0 bases, with 8 bases spanning the gap. The CDR3 is 14 amino acids.

The chain is built from TRBV10-3 and TRBJ1-2; D is ambiguous. From germline, CDR1 is ENHRY and CDR2 SYGVKD. Between the trimmed V and J ends, which lost 3 bases and 14 bases, there was a span of 13 bases. The CDR3 length is 11 residues. The CDR3 DNA reads TGTGCCATCAGTGACGCAGGAGTTAGGACCTTC. Encoded protein: CAISDAGVRTF.

The CDR3 is CASSLGVGSNQPQHF. CDR3 in DNA: TGTGCCAGCAGCTTAGGGGTAGGGAGCAATCAGCCCCAGCATTTT. The chain has TRBV9 and TRBJ1-5; D possibly corresponds to TRBD1 (5 bases). Germline CDR1 is SGDLS and CDR2 is YYNGEE. The germline V and J ends were trimmed by 4 bases and 1 base, with 12 bases remaining between them. This CDR3 region has 15 residues. The full variable domain, completed using reference TRBV9 and TRBJ1-5, is DSGVTQTPKHLITATGQRVTLRCSPRSGDLSVYWYQQSLDQGLQFLIQYYNGEERAKGNILERFSAQQFPDLHSELNLSSLELGDSALYFCASSLGVGSNQPQHFGDGTRLSIL.

The table lists this clone with a few counts. The chain carries TRBV19 and TRBJ2-5, with D uncertain. This CDR3 comprises 14 residues. Germline CDR1 LNHDA, CDR2 SQIVND (reference sequence). The V gene lost 3 bases and the J gene lost 5 bases, with 13 bases spanning the gap. This CDR3 is CASSIPGRMETQYF. The CDR3 DNA reads TGTGCCAGTAGTATCCCAGGACGGATGGAGACCCAGTACTTC.

This sequence joins TRBV7-9 and TRBJ2-1, with D perhaps given as TRBD1 or TRBD2 (6 bases each). Trimming stripped 4 bases from V and 2 bases from J, with 12 bases between. This CDR3 comprises 15 residues. Germline values: CDR1 SEHNR, CDR2 FQNEAQ (reference sequence). The CDR3 bases are TGTGCCAGCAGCTCGATGGGGGGCGCCTACAATGAGCAGTTCTTC. Translated, it gives CASSSMGGAYNEQFF.